This T cell receptor delta chain was sequenced in a study of Vδ1+ human thymocytes (dated by TCRdb to the late 2010s). Turning to the overall study: mRNA-level TRG and TRD CDR3 repertoires of highly purified Vdelta1+ thymocytes from young children were characterised as a data resource. The multiplex-based CDR3 amplicon strategy had previously been validated against 5'RACE-based CDR3 amplicon generation methods. What the work shows at the level of the full study, not this receptor alone: Because no clustering by age or sex was observed, donors were not stratified by these variables in the analyses. Despite high sort purity, approximately 19% of thymic TRD sequences were Vdelta2 (and few Vdelta3), unlike peripheral blood Vdelta1+ controls. Many TRG clonotypes were found to be shared between donors (up to about 6.9x10^3), whereas TRD repertoires were found to be essentially private (max roughly 100 shared). Because unexpected Vdelta2 sequences could lead to misinterpretation of bulk repertoire data, the authors recommended using highly purified populations and validating at the single-cell level. Thymic TRG and TRD repertoires appeared highly polyclonal with Gaussian CDR3 length distributions, unlike oligoclonal peripheral blood repertoires.

This clone has just a few counts. The clone's antigen remains unknown. A read error may explain this, as a much larger clone is one base away. The sample has other DNA sequences that encode this CDR3 too. Thymic samples were depleted of alphabeta T cells, then CD3+ TCRVdelta1+ TCRVdelta2- thymocytes were FACS-sorted. Sorted Vdelta1+ thymocyte purity ranged from about 96% to 99.6%. The thymic specimens were obtained from fewer than 10 paediatric patients, aged roughly 5 days to 16 months, who were having corrective cardiac surgery. After the thymic tissue was dispersed, mononuclear cells were isolated using a Histopaque-1077 density gradient. For staining, the antibodies used were anti-TCRVdelta1 clone TS8.2, anti-TCRVdelta2 clone B6, anti-CD3 clone HIT3a and anti-TCRalphabeta clone IP26. Via the germline V gene, CDR1 is NSMFDY and CDR2 ISSIKDK. The CDR3 starts with the cysteine, ends with the phenylalanine, and has 14 residues. The only DNA kept is the CDR3, 42 bases in frame from the first base.

RNA extraction was carried out with the RNeasy mini kit, and reverse transcription was then done using Superscript III. Multiplex PCR was used to generate CDR3 amplicons, with pooled V-gene forward primers and a constant-region reverse primer carrying Illumina adaptor overhangs. After gel purification, the amplicons were indexed with Nextera index primers during about 8 additional PCR cycles and then purified using AMPure XP beads. Sequencing of the libraries was done on an Illumina MiSeq using paired-end 250 bp reads, dual indexing and a roughly 20% PhiX spike-in. In the source study's methods: Read quality was checked with FastQC, and TRG read pairs were merged using ea-utils fastq-join. Annotation of sequences was performed with IMGT/HighV-QUEST, only productive sequences with unambiguous V-gene assignment were retained, and clonotypes were defined by identical CDR3 sequence. VDJtools 1.1.1, tcR 2.2.3, Treemap and vegan Shannon diversity in R 3.4.4 were used for downstream analysis. Via CATT, TCRdb reprocessed the public reads, and rows with identical DNA were then joined. The V and J calls were not made by the authors but by TCRdb's processing. The sample has roughly 56,000 delta-chain clones on record, about 16% of them singletons. Approximately 0.4% of the sample is in the top ten clones.

Material for sequencing was Vdelta1+ gamma-delta thymocytes from the thymus. The intended sense of this specimen's cell subset or site label: FACS-sorted CD3+ TCRalphabeta- TCRVdelta1+ TCRVdelta2- thymocytes. The sequence is built from TRAV29/DV5 and TRDJ2; the D gene lacks a confident call. The receptor was derived from a girl under three years old who had congenital heart surgery. The DNA sequence is given as TGTGCAGTTACTACCGAAGCTTTAACAGCACAACTCTTCTTT. It is translated as CAVTTEALTAQLFF.